Following are 10 T cell receptor beta chains from one sample sequenced in a study of post-analysis software for immune sequencing data. Study-wide points: There were five TRBV segments more frequent in patients than controls, and TRBV5-6, TRBV5-1 and TRBV20-1 were among them.

No antigen has been identified for these receptors. Prepared TCR beta cDNA libraries contained unique molecular identifiers. Via MiXCR, TCRdb re-called the PCR reads, giving one row per CDR3 protein. The table shows roughly 620,000 distinct CDR3 sequences, with about 44% occurring only once. The specimen sequenced was blood. Every receptor here comes from a girl aged 10-17 years with multiple sclerosis.

The genes are TRBV29-1 and TRBJ2-5; possibly TRBD1 or TRBD2 for D (6 bases each). Germline CDR1 SQVTM, CDR2 ANQGSEA. V lost 4 bases and J lost 0, with 21 bases in between. The CDR3 spans 17 residues. This CDR3 is CSVGDTVGGLYQETQYF. For the CDR3, the DNA is TGCAGCGTTGGGGACACCGTGGGGGGTCTGTACCAAGAGACCCAGTACTTC. The full variable domain, with the rest looked up from reference TRBV29-1 and TRBJ2-5, is SAVISQKPSRDICQRGTSLTIQCQVDSQVTMMFWYRQQPGQSLTLIATANQGSEATYESGFVIDKFPISRPNLTFSTLTVSNMSPEDSSIYLCSVGDTVGGLYQETQYFGPGTRLLVL.

On this clonotype itself: Germline is not matched at one junction end, which may reflect a read error. V usage is TRBV12-3 or TRBV12-4 and J usage is TRBJ1-1; no reliable D call. The CDR3 spans 14 residues. Written as DNA, the CDR3 is TGTGCCAGCACTTTAAACCAGGAAATCACTGAAGCTTTCTTT. Its translation: CASTLNQEITEAFF.

This clonotype was seen more than once but under ten times. This sequence joins TRBV4-1 and TRBJ2-7, with TRBD2 matching 10 bases. The ends lost 0 bases at V and 3 bases at J; junction bases unmatched: 5. Germline CDR1 is MGHRA and CDR2 is YSYEKL. This CDR3 is 16 amino acids long. The CDR3 protein is CASSQDERGGLYEQYF. In nucleotides, the CDR3 is TGCGCCAGCAGCCAAGATGAGCGGGGGGGACTCTACGAGCAGTACTTC.

Only one count was recorded for this clonotype. The V gene is TRBV7-2, the J gene TRBJ2-7; TRBD2 is a possible D gene (6 bases). Per the germline V gene, CDR1 is SGHTA and CDR2 is FQGNSA. Trimming stripped 4 bases from V and 10 bases from J, with 14 bases between. CDR3 length: 12 residues. The CDR3 nucleotides are TGTGCCAGCAGCTCCGGGGGATTTCTTCAGTACTTC. As protein: CASSSGGFLQYF.

J is TRBJ2-1 and V is TRBV12-3 or TRBV12-4; TRBD1 matches at 8 bases. This CDR3 has 17 amino acids. The V segment lost 0 bases and the J segment 7 bases; nucleotides outside the gene matches: 11. The chain's CDR3 is CASSLARRQGAKNEQFF. The CDR3 DNA is TGTGCCAGCAGTTTAGCAAGACGGCAGGGGGCAAAAAATGAGCAGTTCTTC.

The J gene is TRBJ1-2, the V gene TRBV27; the D is unclear. CDR3 length: 13 amino acids. Trimming stripped 2 bases from V and 2 bases from J, with 6 bases between. Germline V gene data show CDR1 as MNHEY and CDR2 as SMNVEV (reference sequence). The CDR3: CASSLSPNYGYTF. The CDR3 nucleotides are TGTGCCAGCAGTTTAAGCCCCAACTATGGCTACACCTTC.

In DNA form, the CDR3 reads TGCAGTGCCCCCAGCGGGGGAGTAGGAAGCACAGATACGCAGTATTTT. This sequence encodes CSAPSGGVGSTDTQYF. This rearrangement joins TRBV20-1 to TRBJ2-3; TRBD2 agrees at 8 bases. The CDR3 extends over 16 amino acids. Trimming took 6 bases from V and 0 from J; bases not matched to a gene: 11. Germline CDR1 and CDR2: DFQATT and SNEGSKA (reference sequence).

V gene TRBV29-1 combines with J gene TRBJ2-6, with unresolved D. V was trimmed by 4 bases and J by 2 bases, leaving 3 bases between them. This CDR3 has 12 amino acids. The germline CDR1 and CDR2 sequences are SQVTM and ANQGSEA. CDR3 sequence reads: CSVGAGANVLTF. The CDR3 region has the DNA TGCAGCGTTGGGGCTGGGGCCAACGTCCTGACTTTC.

The chain combines TRBV12-3 or TRBV12-4 with TRBJ1-1, with D perhaps TRBD1 (6 bases). V dropped 7 bases and J dropped 0 bases, with 15 bases sitting between them. The CDR3 is 15 residues long. In DNA form, the CDR3 reads TGTGCCAGCACCAACAGGGCACATTTGAACACTGAAGCTTTCTTT. Its protein is CASTNRAHLNTEAFF.

The CDR3 DNA sequence: TGTGCCAGCAGCCCCCCGGGCCAATCAATTGATTCACCCCTCCACTTT. This codes for CASSPPGQSIDSPLHF. This chain uses TRBV7-2 with TRBJ1-6; D gene ambiguous. V was clipped by 5 bases and J by 8 bases, with 19 bases between them. Germline CDR1 reads SGHTA; CDR2 reads FQGNSA. The CDR3 extends over 16 amino acids.